This is a list of T cell receptor beta chains from one sample in a study of T-cell reconstitution after alpha-beta-depleted transplantation in children. TCRdb ran MiXCR on the PCR reads and lists one entry per CDR3 protein. The repertoire consists of roughly 570,000 distinct CDR3 sequences, with 25% to 30% occurring once and the leading ten covering under 45%. Sequences were derived from PBMCs, sampled before TCRalphabeta/CD19-depleted stem cell transplant. Receptors were obtained from a boy in the first two years of life with Wiskott-Aldrich syndrome, due to receive a stem cell transplant. The CDR3 runs from the conserved cysteine through the conserved F or W. The order of the fields is J gene, D gene, clone size, V gene, CDR3 protein, CDR3 DNA. A D gene is named only where the DNA matches it firmly. Size is stated for part of the rows, as once, few or many counts, or as a class when the clone is expanded.

TRBJ2-4,TRBD1,NA,TRBV24-1,CATSRGDRGRDIQYF,TGTGCCACCAGCAGAGGGGACAGGGGGCGGGACATTCAGTACTTC
TRBJ2-1,NA,few,TRBV20-1,CSVQRSSYNEQFF,TGCAGTGTCCAGCGGAGCTCCTACAATGAGCAGTTCTTC
TRBJ1-6,NA,NA,TRBV5-1,CASSLGRGVNSPLHF,TGCGCCAGCAGCTTGGGGAGGGGAGTTAATTCACCCCTCCACTTT
TRBJ2-2,NA,NA,TRBV20-1,CSASLGLAGELFF,TGCAGTGCTAGTTTGGGGTTGGCCGGGGAGCTGTTTTTT
TRBJ2-3,NA,few,TRBV28,CASSPTGRRSTDTQYF,TGTGCCAGCAGCCCAACAGGGAGGAGGAGCACAGATACGCAGTATTTT
TRBJ2-1,TRBD1,few,TRBV25-1,CASSNKGQGVPSSYNEQFF,TGTGCCAGCAGTAATAAGGGACAGGGGGTACCGAGCTCCTACAATGAGCAGTTCTTC
TRBJ2-3,TRBD2,few,TRBV5-1,CASSSTRTSGSMGDTQYF,TGCGCCAGCAGCTCCACCCGGACTAGCGGGAGTATGGGAGATACGCAGTATTTT
TRBJ2-7,NA,few,TRBV6-6,CASSHTAYEQYF,TGTGCCAGCAGTCACACAGCGTACGAGCAGTACTTC
TRBJ2-3,NA,NA,TRBV20-1,CSARVVGTDTQYF,TGCAGTGCTAGAGTAGTTGGCACAGATACGCAGTATTTT
TRBJ1-2,NA,few,TRBV5-1,CASSLRVNYGYTF,TGTGCCAGCAGCTTAAGGGTGAACTATGGCTACACCTTC
TRBJ2-3,TRBD2,NA,TRBV18,CASSPYGLAGEDTQYF,TGTGCCAGCTCACCATATGGACTAGCGGGAGAAGATACGCAGTATTTT
TRBJ2-7,NA,many,TRBV5-1,CASSLAGSYEQYF,TGCGCCAGCAGCTTGGCAGGGTCCTACGAGCAGTACTTC
TRBJ2-1,NA,NA,TRBV5-1,CASSQPTRSVHPRSYNEQFF,TGCGCCAGCAGCCAACCTACTAGAAGCGTGCATCCCCGCTCCTACAATGAGCAGTTCTTC
TRBJ2-5,TRBD1,NA,TRBV6-7,CASSSPGQGDQETQYF,TGTGCCAGCAGTTCCCCGGGACAGGGGGACCAAGAGACCCAGTACTTC
TRBJ2-1,NA,few,TRBV20-1,CSALPTGSYNEQFF,TGCAGTGCTTTACCGACTGGCTCCTACAATGAGCAGTTCTTC
TRBJ2-7,NA,NA,TRBV10-3,CAIRNRDGAYEQYF,TGTGCCATCAGGAACCGGGACGGAGCCTACGAGCAGTACTTC
TRBJ1-2,NA,NA,TRBV20-1,CSARDRQKSLTSNYGYTF,TGCAGTGCTAGAGATCGACAGAAAAGCCTAACGTCTAACTATGGCTACACCTTC